This TCR beta chain is drawn from a study of T cells after yellow fever vaccination. Study-level information: Fractions of limited cellularity were prepared by means of SMART-Seq v4 Ultra Low Input. Study-level points and caveats: Peak timing came faster in the weaker secondary response, day 5 versus 15. Post-booster samples contained most primary-vaccination clones (nearly 98% CD4, about 90% CD8).

TCR cDNA, made by 5'RACE template switching, carried an added universal primer site and UMIs. TCRdb processed the 5' RACE reads anew with MiXCR; each CDR3 protein has one entry. This sample has some 350,000 distinct CDR3 sequences, with almost 4% found just once. This clonotype was counted between two and nine times. The antigen remains undetermined. The length of the CDR3 is 14 residues. The V gene lost 5 bases and the J gene lost 2 bases, with 12 bases spanning the gap. The germline gives CDR1 KGHSH, CDR2 LQKENI. This TCR was sampled from a man between 18 and 35 years old who received the YFV17D yellow fever vaccine. Sequences were derived from PBMCs, sampled 5 days after the yellow fever booster vaccination. This sequence joins TRBV18 and TRBJ1-1, with a possible D match to TRBD1 (6 bases). CDR3 amino acids: CASSIQDSNTEAFF. The CDR3 DNA is TGTGCCAGCTCAATACAGGACAGCAACACTGAAGCTTTCTTT.